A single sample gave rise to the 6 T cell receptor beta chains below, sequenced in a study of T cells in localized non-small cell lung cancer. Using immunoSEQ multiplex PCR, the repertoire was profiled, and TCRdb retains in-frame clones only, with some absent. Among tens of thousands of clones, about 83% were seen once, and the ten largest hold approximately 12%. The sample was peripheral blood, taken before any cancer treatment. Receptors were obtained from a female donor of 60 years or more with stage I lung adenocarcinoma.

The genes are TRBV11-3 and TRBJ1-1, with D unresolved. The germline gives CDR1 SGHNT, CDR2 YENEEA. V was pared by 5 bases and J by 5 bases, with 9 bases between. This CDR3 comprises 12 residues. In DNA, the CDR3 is TGTGCCAGCAGCCCCGGACTGACTGAAGCTTTCTTT. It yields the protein CASSPGLTEAFF.

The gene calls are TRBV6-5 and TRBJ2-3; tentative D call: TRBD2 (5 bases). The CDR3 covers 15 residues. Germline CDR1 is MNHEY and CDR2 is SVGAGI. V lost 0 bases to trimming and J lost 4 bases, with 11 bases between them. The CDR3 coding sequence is TGTGCCAGCAGTTACTCGACCTGGGGAGCAGATACGCAGTATTTT. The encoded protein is CASSYSTWGADTQYF.

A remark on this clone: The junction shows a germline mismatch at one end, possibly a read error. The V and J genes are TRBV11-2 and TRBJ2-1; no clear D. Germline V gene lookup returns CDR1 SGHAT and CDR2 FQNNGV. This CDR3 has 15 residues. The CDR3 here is CASSFVTTSSNEQFF. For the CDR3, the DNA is TGTGCCAGCAGCTTCGTAACAACGTCCTCCAATGAGCAGTTCTTC.

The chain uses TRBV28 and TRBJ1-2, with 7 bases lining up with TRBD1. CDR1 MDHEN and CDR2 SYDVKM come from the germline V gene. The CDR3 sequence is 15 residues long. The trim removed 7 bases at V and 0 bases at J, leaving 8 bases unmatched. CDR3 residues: CASIPGTETNYGYTF. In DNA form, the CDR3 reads TGTGCCAGCATTCCCGGGACAGAGACTAACTATGGCTACACCTTC.

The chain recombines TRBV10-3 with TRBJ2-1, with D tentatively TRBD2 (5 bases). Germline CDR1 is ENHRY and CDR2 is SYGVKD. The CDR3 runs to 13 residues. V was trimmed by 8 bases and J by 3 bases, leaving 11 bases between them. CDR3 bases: TGTGCCATCGGTGTCGGGGTCTACAATGAGCAGTTCTTC. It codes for CAIGVGVYNEQFF.

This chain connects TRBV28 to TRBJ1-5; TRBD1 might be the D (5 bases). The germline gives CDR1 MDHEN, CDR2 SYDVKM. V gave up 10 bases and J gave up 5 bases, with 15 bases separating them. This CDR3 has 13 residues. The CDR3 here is CATAGSGDQPQHF. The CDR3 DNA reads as TGTGCCACCGCAGGCTCGGGGGATCAGCCCCAGCATTTT.